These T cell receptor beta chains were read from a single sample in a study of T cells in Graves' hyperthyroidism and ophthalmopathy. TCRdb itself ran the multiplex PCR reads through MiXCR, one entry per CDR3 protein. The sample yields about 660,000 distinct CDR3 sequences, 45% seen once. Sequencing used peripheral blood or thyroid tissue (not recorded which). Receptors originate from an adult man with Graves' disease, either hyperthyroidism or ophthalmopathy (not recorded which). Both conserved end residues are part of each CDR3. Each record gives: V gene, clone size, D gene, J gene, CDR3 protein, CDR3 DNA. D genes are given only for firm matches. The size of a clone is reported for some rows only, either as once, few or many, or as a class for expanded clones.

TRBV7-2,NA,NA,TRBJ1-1,CASPLWAVNIEAFF,TGTGCCAGCCCCTTATGGGCAGTGAACATTGAAGCTTTCTTT
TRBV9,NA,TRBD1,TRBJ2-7,CASSAGTGAPYEQYF,TGTGCCAGCAGCGCCGGGACAGGTGCCCCCTACGAGCAGTACTTC
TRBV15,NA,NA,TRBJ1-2,CASSIGTAANYGYTF,TGTGCCAGTAGTATTGGAACAGCAGCTAACTATGGCTACACCTTC
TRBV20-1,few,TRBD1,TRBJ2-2,CSARRDRAAGELFF,TGCAGTGCTAGAAGGGACAGGGCTGCCGGGGAGCTGTTTTTT
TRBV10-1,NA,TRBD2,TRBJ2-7,CASSSEAGGYKQYF,TGCGCCAGCAGCTCAGAAGCGGGGGGCTACAAGCAGTACTTC
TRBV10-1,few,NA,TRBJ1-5,CASSELVGKEGSNQPQHF,TGCGCCAGCAGTGAGCTGGTGGGGAAGGAGGGAAGCAATCAGCCCCAGCATTTT
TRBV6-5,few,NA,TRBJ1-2,CASSYPGDGYTF,TGTGCCAGCAGTTACCCAGGGGATGGCTACACCTTC
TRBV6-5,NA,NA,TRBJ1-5,CASSPSGKGPRNQPQHF,TGTGCCAGCAGTCCCTCGGGAAAAGGCCCTCGCAATCAGCCCCAGCATTTT
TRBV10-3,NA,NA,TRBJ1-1,CAMINTEAFF,TGTGCCATGATCAACACTGAAGCTTTCTTT
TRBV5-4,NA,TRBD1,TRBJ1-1,CASSARQGDTEAFF,TGTGCCAGCAGCGCCCGACAGGGGGACACTGAAGCTTTCTTT
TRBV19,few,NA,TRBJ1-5,CASSAGRLSNQPQHF,TGTGCCAGTAGTGCGGGCAGGCTTAGCAATCAGCCCCAGCATTTT
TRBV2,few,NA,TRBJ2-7,CASSHGGTYEQYF,TGTGCCAGCAGCCATGGCGGCACCTACGAGCAGTACTTC
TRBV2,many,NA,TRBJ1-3,CASSGGRVGNTIYF,TGTGCCAGCAGTGGTGGCAGGGTTGGAAACACCATATATTTT
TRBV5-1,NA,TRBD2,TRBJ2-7,CASSQGASGGSYEQYF,TGCGCCAGCAGCCAAGGAGCTAGCGGGGGGTCCTACGAGCAGTACTTC
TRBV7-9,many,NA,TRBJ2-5,CASSLDGGAQTQYF,TGTGCCAGCAGCTTAGATGGCGGGGCACAGACCCAGTACTTC
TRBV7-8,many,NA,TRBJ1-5,CASSLGDYSNQPQHF,TGTGCCAGCAGCTTAGGAGATTATAGCAATCAGCCCCAGCATTTT
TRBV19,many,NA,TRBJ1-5,CASSISAGSNQPQHF,TGTGCCAGTAGTATTTCGGCGGGTAGCAATCAGCCCCAGCATTTT
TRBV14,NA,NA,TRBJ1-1,CASSQAGRIEAFF,TGTGCCAGCAGCCAAGCGGGACGGATTGAAGCTTTCTTT
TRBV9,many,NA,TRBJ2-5,CASSVRAGETQYF,TGTGCCAGCAGCGTACGGGCTGGAGAGACCCAGTACTTC
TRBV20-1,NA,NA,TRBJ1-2,CSARGGDNYGYTF,TGCAGTGCTAGGGGTGGGGACAACTATGGCTACACCTTC
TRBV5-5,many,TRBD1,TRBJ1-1,CASSGQGYTEAFF,TGTGCCAGCAGCGGACAGGGCTACACTGAAGCTTTCTTT